This is a list of T cell receptor beta chains from one sample in a study of T cell responses to AZD1222 COVID-19 vaccine. TCRdb keeps only in-frame clones here, not all; method: immunoSEQ multiplex PCR. In the table there are 45,000 to 65,000 clones, about 80% of which are singletons. The sample here was peripheral blood, taken 28 days after the second AZD1222 dose. These receptors all come from an adult who received the AZD1222 COVID-19 vaccine. CDR3s include the opening cysteine and the closing phenylalanine or tryptophan. Each record gives: J gene, D gene, clone size, V gene, CDR3 protein, CDR3 DNA. The D gene is left open where the match is weak. Some rows have no size entry. The others give once, few or many, or a class for an expanded clone.

J gene: TRBJ1-2
D gene: .
clone size: .
V gene: TRBV28
CDR3 protein: CASSPTVGRRGYTF
CDR3 DNA: TGTGCCAGCAGTCCCACGGTAGGACGGCGAGGATACACCTTC

J gene: TRBJ2-7
D gene: .
clone size: .
V gene: TRBV7-3
CDR3 protein: CASSIGLPGVYEQYF
CDR3 DNA: TGTGCCAGCAGCATCGGACTCCCAGGGGTCTACGAGCAGTACTTC

J gene: TRBJ2-1
D gene: .
clone size: .
V gene: TRBV5-1
CDR3 protein: CASSLALGSYNEQFF
CDR3 DNA: TGCGCCAGCAGCTTAGCTCTAGGCTCCTACAATGAGCAGTTCTTC

J gene: TRBJ1-1
D gene: .
clone size: .
V gene: TRBV30
CDR3 protein: CAWGGQINTEAFF
CDR3 DNA: TGTGCCTGGGGCGGACAGATAAACACTGAAGCTTTCTTT

J gene: TRBJ2-7
D gene: .
clone size: .
V gene: TRBV18
CDR3 protein: CASSPKAAPYEQYF
CDR3 DNA: TGTGCCAGCTCACCAAAAGCGGCCCCCTACGAGCAGTACTTC

J gene: TRBJ1-3
D gene: TRBD1
clone size: .
V gene: TRBV18
CDR3 protein: CASSPPGQSSGNTIYF
CDR3 DNA: TGTGCCAGCTCACCACCGGGACAGAGTTCCGGAAACACCATATATTTT

J gene: TRBJ2-5
D gene: .
clone size: .
V gene: TRBV28
CDR3 protein: CASSARPVETQYF
CDR3 DNA: TGTGCCAGCAGCGCTCGTCCGGTGGAGACCCAGTACTTC

J gene: TRBJ1-2
D gene: .
clone size: .
V gene: TRBV6-5
CDR3 protein: CASQTPATNYGYTF
CDR3 DNA: TGTGCCAGCCAAACCCCCGCGACTAACTATGGCTACACCTTC

J gene: TRBJ2-3
D gene: .
clone size: .
V gene: TRBV6-5
CDR3 protein: CASRIRDGSTDTQYF
CDR3 DNA: TGTGCCAGCAGAATCCGGGACGGTAGCACAGATACGCAGTATTTT

J gene: TRBJ2-2
D gene: TRBD1
clone size: .
V gene: TRBV18
CDR3 protein: CASSERQGAAGELFF
CDR3 DNA: TGTGCCAGCTCAGAACGGCAGGGGGCCGCCGGGGAGCTGTTTTTT

J gene: TRBJ1-6
D gene: .
clone size: .
V gene: TRBV28
CDR3 protein: CASSPRGAVSPLHF
CDR3 DNA: TGTGCCAGCAGTCCCCGAGGAGCGGTTTCACCCCTCCACTTT

J gene: TRBJ2-1
D gene: .
clone size: .
V gene: TRBV5-1
CDR3 protein: CASSLAGRPYNEQFF
CDR3 DNA: TGCGCCAGCAGCTTGGCGGGGAGGCCCTACAATGAGCAGTTCTTC

J gene: TRBJ2-1
D gene: .
clone size: .
V gene: TRBV7-2
CDR3 protein: CASSRTGGDEQFF
CDR3 DNA: TGTGCCAGCAGCCGGACGGGGGGCGATGAGCAGTTCTTC

J gene: TRBJ2-1
D gene: TRBD2
clone size: few
V gene: TRBV27
CDR3 protein: CASRPGERGGNEQFF
CDR3 DNA: TGTGCCAGCAGGCCCGGGGAGCGGGGGGGAAATGAGCAGTTCTTC

J gene: TRBJ1-3
D gene: .
clone size: .
V gene: TRBV15
CDR3 protein: CATSRDVSGNTIYF
CDR3 DNA: TGTGCCACCAGCAGAGATGTATCTGGAAACACCATATATTTT

J gene: TRBJ2-7
D gene: .
clone size: .
V gene: TRBV7-6
CDR3 protein: CASSLGRDSSHEQYF
CDR3 DNA: TGTGCCAGCAGCTTAGGCCGGGACTCCTCGCACGAGCAGTACTTC

J gene: TRBJ2-1
D gene: .
clone size: .
V gene: TRBV5-6
CDR3 protein: CASSLWGRGVGEQFF
CDR3 DNA: TGTGCCAGCAGCTTGTGGGGCAGGGGGGTTGGTGAGCAGTTCTTC

J gene: TRBJ1-1
D gene: .
clone size: .
V gene: TRBV7-9
CDR3 protein: CASSADSMNTEAFF
CDR3 DNA: TGTGCCAGCAGCGCAGACTCAATGAACACTGAAGCTTTCTTT

J gene: TRBJ1-3
D gene: TRBD1
clone size: .
V gene: TRBV9
CDR3 protein: CASSVSQGANGNTIYF
CDR3 DNA: TGTGCCAGCAGCGTATCCCAGGGGGCTAATGGAAACACCATATATTTT

J gene: TRBJ2-5
D gene: .
clone size: few
V gene: TRBV10-3
CDR3 protein: CAISEGETQYF
CDR3 DNA: TGTGCCATCAGTGAGGGAGAGACCCAGTACTTC

J gene: TRBJ2-6
D gene: .
clone size: .
V gene: TRBV30
CDR3 protein: CAGYSGANVLTF
CDR3 DNA: TGTGCCGGGTACTCTGGGGCCAACGTCCTGACTTTC

J gene: TRBJ1-1
D gene: .
clone size: .
V gene: TRBV28
CDR3 protein: CASPPRGWDLTFRGTEAFF
CDR3 DNA: TGTGCCAGCCCCCCTCGGGGGTGGGACTTAACCTTCAGGGGCACTGAAGCTTTCTTT

J gene: TRBJ2-1
D gene: TRBD2
clone size: .
V gene: TRBV5-1
CDR3 protein: CASSPPKVAGAHPIYNEQFF
CDR3 DNA: TGCGCCAGCAGCCCCCCCAAGGTAGCGGGGGCTCATCCCATATACAATGAGCAGTTCTTC

J gene: TRBJ1-4
D gene: .
clone size: .
V gene: TRBV28
CDR3 protein: CASVPGSNEKLFF
CDR3 DNA: TGTGCCAGCGTGCCGGGCTCCAATGAAAAACTGTTTTTT

J gene: TRBJ1-1
D gene: TRBD1
clone size: .
V gene: TRBV6-5
CDR3 protein: CASSVQGYHTEAFF
CDR3 DNA: TGTGCCAGCAGCGTACAGGGGTACCACACTGAAGCTTTCTTT

J gene: TRBJ1-6
D gene: .
clone size: .
V gene: TRBV5-6
CDR3 protein: CASSLVAGYSYNSPLHF
CDR3 DNA: TGTGCCAGCAGCTTGGTCGCAGGGTACTCCTATAATTCACCCCTCCACTTT

J gene: TRBJ1-3
D gene: .
clone size: few
V gene: TRBV7-9
CDR3 protein: CASSLGYSGNTIYF
CDR3 DNA: TGTGCCAGCAGCTTGGGTTACTCTGGAAACACCATATATTTT

J gene: TRBJ2-5
D gene: TRBD2
clone size: .
V gene: TRBV28
CDR3 protein: CASSSAGTSGARTQYF
CDR3 DNA: TGTGCCAGCAGTTCGGCCGGGACTAGCGGGGCAAGGACCCAGTACTTC

J gene: TRBJ2-1
D gene: .
clone size: .
V gene: TRBV12-3/TRBV12-4
CDR3 protein: CASSYAFGEQFF
CDR3 DNA: TGTGCCAGCAGTTACGCCTTCGGGGAGCAGTTCTTC

J gene: TRBJ1-5
D gene: .
clone size: .
V gene: TRBV6-2/TRBV6-3
CDR3 protein: CASSQPQSFYSNQPQHF
CDR3 DNA: TGTGCCAGCAGTCAACCTCAAAGCTTCTATAGCAATCAGCCCCAGCATTTT

J gene: TRBJ2-3
D gene: TRBD2
clone size: .
V gene: TRBV29-1
CDR3 protein: CSETSGTSTDTQYF
CDR3 DNA: TGCAGCGAGACTAGCGGGACTAGCACAGATACGCAGTATTTT

J gene: TRBJ2-2
D gene: TRBD1
clone size: .
V gene: TRBV14
CDR3 protein: CASRGDSTGELFF
CDR3 DNA: TGTGCCAGCAGGGGGGACAGCACCGGGGAGCTGTTTTTT

J gene: TRBJ2-1
D gene: .
clone size: .
V gene: TRBV4-1
CDR3 protein: CASSQEPPGPLGHEQFF
CDR3 DNA: TGCGCCAGCAGCCAAGAACCACCGGGACCCCTTGGACATGAGCAGTTCTTC

J gene: TRBJ2-7
D gene: TRBD1
clone size: .
V gene: TRBV7-7
CDR3 protein: CASSLRLTGGYEQYF
CDR3 DNA: TGTGCTAGCAGCTTAAGGCTGACAGGGGGGTACGAGCAGTACTTC

J gene: TRBJ1-2
D gene: .
clone size: .
V gene: TRBV18
CDR3 protein: CASSPLETALPGYTF
CDR3 DNA: TGTGCCAGCTCACCACTAGAGACCGCATTGCCCGGCTACACCTTC

J gene: TRBJ1-6
D gene: .
clone size: .
V gene: TRBV6-5
CDR3 protein: CASTFGVNSPLHF
CDR3 DNA: TGTGCCAGCACATTCGGCGTTAATTCACCCCTCCACTTT

J gene: TRBJ2-4
D gene: .
clone size: .
V gene: TRBV7-2
CDR3 protein: CASSLARGLANIQYF
CDR3 DNA: TGTGCCAGCAGCTTAGCACGGGGGCTGGCGAACATTCAGTACTTC

J gene: TRBJ2-1
D gene: TRBD1
clone size: .
V gene: TRBV7-3
CDR3 protein: CASSADRGQNEQFF
CDR3 DNA: TGTGCCAGCAGCGCGGACAGGGGGCAGAATGAGCAGTTCTTC

J gene: TRBJ1-5
D gene: .
clone size: .
V gene: TRBV7-9
CDR3 protein: CASSPDSNQPQHF
CDR3 DNA: TGTGCCAGCAGCCCCGACAGTAATCAGCCCCAGCATTTT

J gene: TRBJ2-1
D gene: TRBD2
clone size: few
V gene: TRBV5-1
CDR3 protein: CASRGASGSSAYNEQFF
CDR3 DNA: TGCGCCAGCAGGGGGGCTAGCGGGAGTTCAGCCTACAATGAGCAGTTCTTC

J gene: TRBJ1-5
D gene: .
clone size: .
V gene: TRBV30
CDR3 protein: CAWGTPGGQPQHF
CDR3 DNA: TGTGCCTGGGGGACTCCTGGGGGTCAGCCCCAGCATTTT

J gene: TRBJ2-1
D gene: .
clone size: .
V gene: TRBV9
CDR3 protein: CASSTGSETYNEQFF
CDR3 DNA: TGTGCCAGCAGCACGGGGTCGGAAACCTACAATGAGCAGTTCTTC

J gene: TRBJ1-3
D gene: .
clone size: few
V gene: TRBV30
CDR3 protein: CAWSVGRSGNTIYF
CDR3 DNA: TGTGCCTGGAGTGTAGGGAGGTCTGGAAACACCATATATTTT

J gene: TRBJ1-1
D gene: .
clone size: .
V gene: TRBV5-1
CDR3 protein: CASSFIGGNTEAFF
CDR3 DNA: TGCGCCAGCAGCTTTATCGGAGGGAACACTGAAGCTTTCTTT

J gene: TRBJ2-1
D gene: TRBD2
clone size: .
V gene: TRBV10-1
CDR3 protein: CASSREDEQFF
CDR3 DNA: TGCGCCAGCAGTCGGGAGGACGAGCAGTTCTTC

J gene: TRBJ2-7
D gene: .
clone size: .
V gene: TRBV28
CDR3 protein: CASRKSGGTYEQYF
CDR3 DNA: TGTGCCAGCAGGAAGTCCGGGGGTACCTACGAGCAGTACTTC

J gene: TRBJ2-7
D gene: .
clone size: .
V gene: TRBV5-6
CDR3 protein: CASSLQQGAYEQYF
CDR3 DNA: TGTGCCAGCAGCTTGCAGCAGGGAGCTTACGAGCAGTACTTC

J gene: TRBJ1-2
D gene: TRBD1
clone size: .
V gene: TRBV23-1
CDR3 protein: CASSPGTGGCNYGYTF
CDR3 DNA: TGCGCCAGCAGTCCAGGGACAGGGGGGTGTAACTATGGCTACACCTTC

J gene: TRBJ1-6
D gene: .
clone size: once
V gene: TRBV5-4
CDR3 protein: CASSLGMSPIDNSPLHF
CDR3 DNA: TGTGCCAGCAGCTTGGGAATGTCTCCCATAGATAATTCACCCCTCCACTTT

J gene: TRBJ2-3
D gene: TRBD2
clone size: .
V gene: TRBV6-2/TRBV6-3
CDR3 protein: CASSYAGLAGVDTQYF
CDR3 DNA: TGTGCCAGCAGTTACGCCGGACTAGCGGGAGTAGATACGCAGTATTTT

J gene: TRBJ2-2
D gene: .
clone size: .
V gene: TRBV6-5
CDR3 protein: CASSAMTGTTGELFF
CDR3 DNA: TGTGCCAGCAGCGCGATGACAGGGACTACCGGGGAGCTGTTTTTT

J gene: TRBJ2-2
D gene: TRBD2
clone size: .
V gene: TRBV6-5
CDR3 protein: CASSYSGGTGELFF
CDR3 DNA: TGTGCCAGCAGTTACAGCGGGGGAACCGGGGAGCTGTTTTTT

J gene: TRBJ2-1
D gene: TRBD2
clone size: .
V gene: TRBV7-9
CDR3 protein: CASSLSGGVNNEQFF
CDR3 DNA: TGTGCCAGCAGCCTTAGCGGGGGGGTGAACAATGAGCAGTTCTTC

J gene: TRBJ1-5
D gene: .
clone size: .
V gene: TRBV11-2
CDR3 protein: CASSLGGDQPQHF
CDR3 DNA: TGTGCCAGCAGCTTAGGAGGGGATCAGCCCCAGCATTTT

J gene: TRBJ2-2
D gene: .
clone size: .
V gene: TRBV4-2
CDR3 protein: CASSQTWAGHWRELFF
CDR3 DNA: TGTGCCAGCAGCCAGACTTGGGCGGGACACTGGAGGGAGCTGTTTTTT

J gene: TRBJ2-2
D gene: TRBD1
clone size: .
V gene: TRBV10-1
CDR3 protein: CASSGDRGPSGELFF
CDR3 DNA: TGCGCCAGCAGTGGGGACAGGGGGCCGTCCGGGGAGCTGTTTTTT

J gene: TRBJ1-5
D gene: .
clone size: .
V gene: TRBV19
CDR3 protein: CASKKGGVNQPQHF
CDR3 DNA: TGTGCCAGTAAAAAAGGGGGTGTCAATCAGCCCCAGCATTTT

J gene: TRBJ2-7
D gene: TRBD2
clone size: .
V gene: TRBV7-9
CDR3 protein: CASSFRQTSGRPEQYF
CDR3 DNA: TGTGCCAGCAGCTTCCGTCAGACTAGCGGGAGACCCGAGCAGTACTTC

J gene: TRBJ1-1
D gene: TRBD1
clone size: .
V gene: TRBV5-1
CDR3 protein: CASSATQGGSTEAFF
CDR3 DNA: TGCGCCAGCAGCGCCACACAGGGGGGAAGTACTGAAGCTTTCTTT

J gene: TRBJ2-1
D gene: .
clone size: .
V gene: TRBV5-5
CDR3 protein: CASRSTGSSYNEQFF
CDR3 DNA: TGTGCCAGCAGGTCAACAGGGAGCTCCTACAATGAGCAGTTCTTC